A selection of T cell receptor beta chains follows, all from one sample in a study of OX40 agonist ivuxolimab in advanced cancers. Clones were read by immunoSEQ multiplex PCR, and TCRdb kept only the in-frame ones, dropping some. The table shows 60,000 to 75,000 clones, with roughly 92% occurring only once. The sample in question was CD4+ or CD8+ T cells sorted from blood, obtained in a trial of the OX40 agonist ivuxolimab. The receptors originated from an adult with an advanced solid tumor such as melanoma, head and neck, liver or kidney cancer. The CDR3 runs from the conserved cysteine through the conserved F or W. Fields, in order: J gene, D gene, CDR3 length, V gene, clone size, CDR3 DNA, CDR3 protein. D genes are given only for firm matches. For some rows the clone size is stated as once, few or many, or as a class when expanded; others skip it.

TRBJ1-2,.,13,TRBV27,.,TGTGCCAGCAGCAAAGGGATGGGCTATGGCTACACCTTC,CASSKGMGYGYTF
TRBJ1-1,TRBD1,12,TRBV6-5,.,TGTGCCAGCAGGACAGGGTTTGATGAAGCTTTCTTT,CASRTGFDEAFF
TRBJ2-2,TRBD2,15,TRBV6-1,.,TGTGCCAGCAGTGTTAGCGGGGGGGGCACCGGGGAGCTGTTTTTT,CASSVSGGGTGELFF
TRBJ2-3,.,14,TRBV7-3,.,TGTGCCAGCAGCTTTGGAGGGGGCACAGATACGCAGTATTTT,CASSFGGGTDTQYF
TRBJ2-1,TRBD2,16,TRBV11-2,.,TGTGCCAGCAGTCCCGGGACTAGGGGTCCCTACAATGAGCAGTTCTTC,CASSPGTRGPYNEQFF
TRBJ2-3,.,14,TRBV29-1,.,TGCAGCGTTAGGGACGGGTTGAACACAGATACGCAGTATTTT,CSVRDGLNTDTQYF
TRBJ2-7,.,16,TRBV6-6,.,TGTGCCAGCAGTTACGAGGCGGTAGGCGCAGACTACGAGCAGTACTTC,CASSYEAVGADYEQYF
TRBJ2-1,.,12,TRBV5-4,.,TGTGCCAGCAGCAGCTATTACAATGAGCAGTTCTTC,CASSSYYNEQFF
TRBJ2-6,TRBD1,16,TRBV27,.,TGTGCCAGCAGTTCCGAGACAGGGGCCGGGGCCAACGTCCTGACTTTC,CASSSETGAGANVLTF
TRBJ2-1,.,17,TRBV4-1,.,TGCGCCAGCAGCCAAGGGCAGGCAGGGACAAGAGTCAATGAGCAGTTCTTC,CASSQGQAGTRVNEQFF
TRBJ2-5,TRBD1,14,TRBV29-1,.,TGCAGCGTTGAAGGCACAGGGGGCGTAGAGACCCAGTACTTC,CSVEGTGGVETQYF
TRBJ1-1,TRBD1,14,TRBV7-9,.,TGTGCCAGCTTAGGGGACAGTAGGAACACTGAAGCTTTCTTT,CASLGDSRNTEAFF
TRBJ2-1,TRBD2,16,TRBV2,.,TGTGCCAGCAGCCCCTTAGTGGGGGGGGTCTACAATGAGCAGTTCTTC,CASSPLVGGVYNEQFF
TRBJ1-1,.,13,TRBV7-9,.,TGTGCCAGCAGCTTACCCCTGGGTACTGAAGCTTTCTTT,CASSLPLGTEAFF
TRBJ2-5,.,13,TRBV13,.,TGTGCCAGCAGCCCCGGGACGGAAGAGACCCAGTACTTC,CASSPGTEETQYF
TRBJ2-5,.,13,TRBV7-9,.,TGTGCCAGCAGCCCACCCCCAGGGGGGGCCCAGTACTTC,CASSPPPGGAQYF
TRBJ1-4,.,17,TRBV13,.,TGTGCCAGCAGCTCTCGCCGAGGTATAGAAACTAATGAAAAACTGTTTTTT,CASSSRRGIETNEKLFF
TRBJ1-4,.,15,TRBV5-1,.,TGCGCCAGCAGCTTGACGGATCCAATTGGTGAAAAACTGTTTTTT,CASSLTDPIGEKLFF
TRBJ2-3,TRBD1,15,TRBV5-4,.,TGTGCCAGCAGCTTGGGGACAGGGGGTTCAGATACGCAGTATTTT,CASSLGTGGSDTQYF
TRBJ1-5,TRBD1,15,TRBV5-8,.,TGTGCCAGCAGCTTGGAGGGACAGTTCAATCAGCCCCAGCATTTT,CASSLEGQFNQPQHF
TRBJ2-7,.,14,TRBV11-2,.,TGTGCCAGCAGCTCAGGACTATCCTCCTACGAGCAGTACTTC,CASSSGLSSYEQYF
TRBJ1-1,.,15,TRBV19,.,TGTGCCAGTAGTATAGACGGACTCTGGAACACTGAAGCTTTCTTT,CASSIDGLWNTEAFF
TRBJ2-7,.,15,TRBV9,once,TGTGCCAGCAGCAGATTCCCCGGGACGACCTACGAGCAGTACTTC,CASSRFPGTTYEQYF
TRBJ1-1,TRBD1,16,TRBV25-1,.,TGTGCCAGCAGCGACCCCGGGACAGGGAGGAACACTGAAGCTTTCTTT,CASSDPGTGRNTEAFF
TRBJ2-3,.,12,TRBV9,.,TGTGCCAGCAGCCCACAAACAGATACGCAGTATTTT,CASSPQTDTQYF
TRBJ2-3,TRBD2,16,TRBV27,.,TGTGCCAGCAGTTCCTCCTTAGCGGGAGACCCAGATACGCAGTATTTT,CASSSSLAGDPDTQYF
TRBJ2-2,TRBD2,14,TRBV7-9,.,TGTGCCAGCCCGACTAGCCGGAACACCGGGGAGCTGTTTTTT,CASPTSRNTGELFF